This T cell receptor beta chain was identified in a study of blood T cell repertoires in COVID-19. Background on the study: Donors in the United States, Italy and Spain gave samples during acute or convalescent COVID-19. Nucleic acid was either cDNA or gDNA, and it came from T cells, B-cell-depleted T cells, or PBMCs.

The germline V gene has CDR1 MGHDK and CDR2 SYGVNS. V gave up 2 bases and J gave up 8 bases; unmatched junction bases: 10. This CDR3 contains 15 residues. Original processing notes: By means of reference gene primer amplification, nucleated cell counts were estimated. TCRdb's table, derived via immunoSEQ multiplex PCR, lists solely in-frame clones and lacks some. That table gives V, J and clone size, and the DNA gave D and trimming. The sample shows 240,000 or so clones, roughly 81% of them seen only once. Followed over time, Seattle patients had been enrolled while infection was active. The material sequenced was peripheral blood. The TCR sequence derives from a woman of 80 years or more with COVID-19, enrolled during active disease. The chain joins TRBV25-1 to TRBJ1-2, with TRBD1 identical over 8 bases. CDR3 DNA: TGTGCCAGCAGTGAAGGACAGGGCGTGGGGGGCGGCTACACCTTC. This codes for CASSEGQGVGGGYTF.